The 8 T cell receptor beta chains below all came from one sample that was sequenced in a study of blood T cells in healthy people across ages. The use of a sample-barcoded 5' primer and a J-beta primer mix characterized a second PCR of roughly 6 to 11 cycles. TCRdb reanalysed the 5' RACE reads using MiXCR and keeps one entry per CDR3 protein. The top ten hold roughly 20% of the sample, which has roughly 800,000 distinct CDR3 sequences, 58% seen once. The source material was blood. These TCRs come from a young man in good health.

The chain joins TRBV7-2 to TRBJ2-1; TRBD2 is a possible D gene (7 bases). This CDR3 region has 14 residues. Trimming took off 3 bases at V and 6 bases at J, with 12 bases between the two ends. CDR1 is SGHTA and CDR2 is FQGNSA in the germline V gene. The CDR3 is CASSFPGGINEQFF. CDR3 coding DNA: TGTGCCAGCAGCTTTCCGGGGGGCATCAATGAGCAGTTCTTC.

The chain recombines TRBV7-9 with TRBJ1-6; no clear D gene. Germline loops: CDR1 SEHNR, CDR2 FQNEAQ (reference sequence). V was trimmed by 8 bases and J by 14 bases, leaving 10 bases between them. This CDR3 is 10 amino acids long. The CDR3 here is CASGVEALHF. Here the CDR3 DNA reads TGTGCCAGCGGTGTCGAGGCCCTCCACTTT.

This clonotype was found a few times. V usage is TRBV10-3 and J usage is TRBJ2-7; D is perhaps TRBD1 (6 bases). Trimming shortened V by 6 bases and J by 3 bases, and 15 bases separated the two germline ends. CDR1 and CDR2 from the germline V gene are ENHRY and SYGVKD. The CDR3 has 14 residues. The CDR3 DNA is TGTGCCATCAGCGCGGACAGTCGCTACTACGAGCAGTACTTC. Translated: CAISADSRYYEQYF.

The CDR3 protein is CASSCLYEQFF. CDR3 nucleotide sequence: TGTGCCAGCAGTTGTCTCTATGAGCAGTTCTTC. The V and J genes are TRBV28 and TRBJ2-1; D remains unclear. The germline CDR1 and CDR2 sequences are MDHEN and SYDVKM. The CDR3 length is 11 residues. The germline V and J ends were trimmed by 4 bases and 8 bases, with 6 bases remaining between them.

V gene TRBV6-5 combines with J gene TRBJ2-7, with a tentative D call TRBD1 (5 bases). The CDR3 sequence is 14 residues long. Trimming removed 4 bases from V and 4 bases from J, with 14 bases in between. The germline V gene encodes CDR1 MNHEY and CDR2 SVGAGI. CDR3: CASSSVAGRYEQYF. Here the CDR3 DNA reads TGTGCCAGCAGTTCTGTAGCAGGGCGGTACGAGCAGTACTTC.

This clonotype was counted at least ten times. The DNA for the CDR3 is TGTGCCAGCAGTTCAGTGTCTATGGGGGCGCGGAGTGAAAAACTGTTTTTT. Amino acids: CASSSVSMGARSEKLFF. This chain joins TRBV12-3 or TRBV12-4 and TRBJ1-4, with D possibly being TRBD1 (6 bases). CDR3 length: 17 residues. Trimming cost V 4 bases and J 7 bases, with 22 bases left between them.

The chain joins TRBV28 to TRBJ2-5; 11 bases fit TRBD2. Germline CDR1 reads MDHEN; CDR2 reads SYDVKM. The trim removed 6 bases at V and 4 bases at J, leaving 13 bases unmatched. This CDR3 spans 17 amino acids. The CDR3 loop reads CASSRLAGGPTSETQYF. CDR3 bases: TGTGCCAGCAGCCGCTTAGCGGGAGGGCCGACTTCAGAGACCCAGTACTTC.

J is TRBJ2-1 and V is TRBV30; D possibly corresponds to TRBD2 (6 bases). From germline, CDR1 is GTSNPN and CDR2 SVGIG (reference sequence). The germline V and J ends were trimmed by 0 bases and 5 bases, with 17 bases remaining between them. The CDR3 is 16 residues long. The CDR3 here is CAWSVNARRGNNEQFF. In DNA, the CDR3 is TGTGCCTGGAGTGTAAACGCGCGGCGGGGTAACAATGAGCAGTTCTTC.